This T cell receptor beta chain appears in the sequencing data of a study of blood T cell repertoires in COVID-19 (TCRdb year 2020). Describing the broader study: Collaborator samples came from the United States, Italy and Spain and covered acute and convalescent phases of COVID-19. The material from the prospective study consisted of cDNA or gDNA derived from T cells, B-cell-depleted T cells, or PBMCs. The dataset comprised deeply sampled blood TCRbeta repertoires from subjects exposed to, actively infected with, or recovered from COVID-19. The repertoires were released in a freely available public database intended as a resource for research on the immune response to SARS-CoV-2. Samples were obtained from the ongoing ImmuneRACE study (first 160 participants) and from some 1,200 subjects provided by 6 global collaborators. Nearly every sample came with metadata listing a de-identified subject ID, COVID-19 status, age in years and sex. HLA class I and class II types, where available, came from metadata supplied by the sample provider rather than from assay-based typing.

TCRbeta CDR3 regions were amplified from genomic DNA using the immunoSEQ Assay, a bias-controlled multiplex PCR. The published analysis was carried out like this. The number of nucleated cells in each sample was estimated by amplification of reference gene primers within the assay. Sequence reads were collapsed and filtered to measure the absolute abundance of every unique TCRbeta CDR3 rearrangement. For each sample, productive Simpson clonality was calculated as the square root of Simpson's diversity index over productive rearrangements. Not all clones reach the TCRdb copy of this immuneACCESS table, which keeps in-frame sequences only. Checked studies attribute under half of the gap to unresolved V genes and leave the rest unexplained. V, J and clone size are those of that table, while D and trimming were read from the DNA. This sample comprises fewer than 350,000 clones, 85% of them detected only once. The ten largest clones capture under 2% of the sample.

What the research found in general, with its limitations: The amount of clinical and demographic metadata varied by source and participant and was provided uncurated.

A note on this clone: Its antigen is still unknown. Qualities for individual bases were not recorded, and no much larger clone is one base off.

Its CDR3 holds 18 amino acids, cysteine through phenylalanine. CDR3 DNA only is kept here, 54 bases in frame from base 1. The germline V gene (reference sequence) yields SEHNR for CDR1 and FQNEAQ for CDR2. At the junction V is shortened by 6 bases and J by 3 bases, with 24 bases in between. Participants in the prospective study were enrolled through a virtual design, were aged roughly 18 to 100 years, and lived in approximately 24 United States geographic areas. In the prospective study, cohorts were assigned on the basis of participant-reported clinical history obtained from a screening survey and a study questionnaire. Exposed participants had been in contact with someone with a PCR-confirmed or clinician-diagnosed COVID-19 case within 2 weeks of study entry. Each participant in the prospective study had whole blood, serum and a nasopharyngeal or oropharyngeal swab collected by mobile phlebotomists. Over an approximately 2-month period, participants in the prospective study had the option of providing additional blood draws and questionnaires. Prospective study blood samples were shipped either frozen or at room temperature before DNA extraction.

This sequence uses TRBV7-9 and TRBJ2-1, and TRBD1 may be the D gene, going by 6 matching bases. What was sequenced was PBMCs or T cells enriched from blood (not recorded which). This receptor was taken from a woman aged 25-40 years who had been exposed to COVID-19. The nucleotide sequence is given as TGTGCCAGCAGTCAGACCGACGACCGGACAGTTCGCTACAATGAGCAGTTCTTC. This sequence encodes CASSQTDDRTVRYNEQFF.